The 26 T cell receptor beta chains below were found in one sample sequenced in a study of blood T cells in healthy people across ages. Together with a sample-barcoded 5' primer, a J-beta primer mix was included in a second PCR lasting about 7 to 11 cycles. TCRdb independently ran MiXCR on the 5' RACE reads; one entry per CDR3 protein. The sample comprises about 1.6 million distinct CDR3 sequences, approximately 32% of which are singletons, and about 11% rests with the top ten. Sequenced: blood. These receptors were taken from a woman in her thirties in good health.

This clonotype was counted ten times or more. DNA for the CDR3: TGCAGCGTTGTCTCGGACGGACTCTACGAGCAGTACTTC. This encodes CSVVSDGLYEQYF. The gene calls are TRBV29-1 and TRBJ2-7; possibly TRBD2 for D (5 bases). Trimming took 4 bases from V and 3 from J, leaving 13 bases between them. The germline V gene has CDR1 SQVTM and CDR2 ANQGSEA. CDR3 length: 13 residues.

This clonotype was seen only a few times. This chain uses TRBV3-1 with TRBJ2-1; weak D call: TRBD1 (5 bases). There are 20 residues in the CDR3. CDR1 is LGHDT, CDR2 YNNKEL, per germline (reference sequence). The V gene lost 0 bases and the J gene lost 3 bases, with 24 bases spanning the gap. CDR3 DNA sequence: TGTGCCAGCAGCCAAGACCGGATAATAGGGGTAGACGACGTCTACAATGAGCAGTTCTTC. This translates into CASSQDRIIGVDDVYNEQFF.

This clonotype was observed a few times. The CDR3 bases are TGTGCCAGCGGAATGGACAGGGGGGAGAACGAGCAGTACTTC. The encoded protein is CASGMDRGENEQYF. The rearrangement uses TRBV25-1 and TRBJ2-7, with 10 bases fitting TRBD1. CDR3 length: 14 residues. Trimming took 8 bases from V and 5 from J; bases not matched to a gene: 9. Germline CDR1 and CDR2: MGHDK and SYGVNS.

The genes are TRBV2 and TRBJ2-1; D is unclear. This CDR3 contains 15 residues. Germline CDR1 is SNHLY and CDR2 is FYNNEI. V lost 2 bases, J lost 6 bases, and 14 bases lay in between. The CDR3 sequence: CASSENLGGINEQFF. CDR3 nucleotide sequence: TGTGCCAGCAGTGAAAACTTGGGCGGAATCAATGAGCAGTTCTTC. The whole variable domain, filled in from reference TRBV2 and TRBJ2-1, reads EPEVTQTPSHQVTQMGQEVILRCVPISNHLYFYWYRQILGQKVEFLVSFYNNEISEKSEIFDDQFSVERPDGSNFTLKIRSTKLEDSAMYFCASSENLGGINEQFFGPGTRLTVL.

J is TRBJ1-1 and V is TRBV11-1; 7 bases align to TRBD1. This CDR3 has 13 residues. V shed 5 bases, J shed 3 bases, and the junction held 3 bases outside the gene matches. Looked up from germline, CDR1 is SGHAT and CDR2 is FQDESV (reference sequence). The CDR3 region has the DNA TGTGCCAGCAGCAAAGGGACAGACACTGAAGCTTTCTTT. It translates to CASSKGTDTEAFF.

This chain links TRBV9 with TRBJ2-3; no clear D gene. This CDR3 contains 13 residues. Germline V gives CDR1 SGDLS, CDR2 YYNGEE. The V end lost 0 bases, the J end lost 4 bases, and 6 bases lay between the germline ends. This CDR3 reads CASSVEWSDTQYF. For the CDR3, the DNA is TGTGCCAGCAGCGTAGAGTGGTCAGATACGCAGTATTTT.

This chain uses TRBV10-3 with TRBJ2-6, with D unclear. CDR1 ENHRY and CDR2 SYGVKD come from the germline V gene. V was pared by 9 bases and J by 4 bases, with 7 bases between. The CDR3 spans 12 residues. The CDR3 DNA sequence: TGTGCCATTCAGGAGGGGGCCAACGTCCTGACTTTC. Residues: CAIQEGANVLTF.

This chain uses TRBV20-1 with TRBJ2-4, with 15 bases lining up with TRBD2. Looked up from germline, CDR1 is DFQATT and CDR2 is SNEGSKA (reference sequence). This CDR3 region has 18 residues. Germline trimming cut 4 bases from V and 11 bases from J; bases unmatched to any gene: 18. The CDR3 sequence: CSATGLAGGPKFWNVQYF. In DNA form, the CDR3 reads TGCAGTGCTACTGGACTAGCGGGAGGGCCTAAGTTTTGGAACGTTCAGTACTTC.

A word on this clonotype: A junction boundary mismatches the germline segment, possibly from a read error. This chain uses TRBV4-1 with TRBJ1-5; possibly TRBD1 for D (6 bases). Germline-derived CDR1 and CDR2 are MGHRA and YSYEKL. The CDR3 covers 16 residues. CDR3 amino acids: CVSSQASGTYNQPQHF. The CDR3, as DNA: TGCGTCAGCAGCCAAGCCAGCGGGACATACAATCAGCCCCAGCATTTT.

The CDR3 here is CATSREIAGRVNEQFF. The DNA of the CDR3 is TGTGCCACCAGCAGAGAAATAGCGGGGCGGGTCAATGAGCAGTTCTTC. The chain couples TRBV15 to TRBJ2-1; 8 bases match TRBD2. Germline assignment: CDR1 LNHNV and CDR2 YYDKDF (reference sequence). J lost 6 bases, V lost 0 bases, and 7 bases had no gene match. This CDR3 contains 16 residues.

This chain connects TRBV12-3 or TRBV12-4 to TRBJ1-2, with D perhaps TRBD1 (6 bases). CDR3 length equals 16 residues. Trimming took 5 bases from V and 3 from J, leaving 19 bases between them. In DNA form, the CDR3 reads TGTGCCAGCAGTCCGGACCCACAGGGATTAGACTATGGCTACACCTTC. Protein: CASSPDPQGLDYGYTF.

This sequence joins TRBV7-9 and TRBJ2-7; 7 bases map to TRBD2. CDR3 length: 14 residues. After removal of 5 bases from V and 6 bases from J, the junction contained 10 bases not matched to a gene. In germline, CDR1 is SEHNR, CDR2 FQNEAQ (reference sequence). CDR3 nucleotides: TGTGCCAGCAGCCCCCGGGACTATCCCCTCGAGCAGTACTTC. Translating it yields CASSPRDYPLEQYF. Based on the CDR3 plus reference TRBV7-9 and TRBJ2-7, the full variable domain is DTGVSQNPRHKITKRGQNVTFRCDPISEHNRLYWYRQTLGQGPEFLTYFQNEAQLEKSRLLSDRFSAERPKGSFSTLEIQRTEQGDSAMYLCASSPRDYPLEQYFGPGTRLTVT.

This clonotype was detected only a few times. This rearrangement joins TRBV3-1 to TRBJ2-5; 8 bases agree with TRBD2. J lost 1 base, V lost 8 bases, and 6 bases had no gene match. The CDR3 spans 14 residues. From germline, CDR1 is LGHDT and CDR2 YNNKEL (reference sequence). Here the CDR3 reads CASGNLAGQETQYF. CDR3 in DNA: TGTGCCAGCGGGAATCTAGCGGGCCAAGAGACCCAGTACTTC.

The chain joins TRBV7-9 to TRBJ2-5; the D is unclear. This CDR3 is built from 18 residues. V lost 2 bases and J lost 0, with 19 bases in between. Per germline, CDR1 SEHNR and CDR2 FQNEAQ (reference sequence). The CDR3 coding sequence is TGTGCCAGCAGCTTAATGCCAGAACACTTTTGGTACCAAGAGACCCAGTACTTC. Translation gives CASSLMPEHFWYQETQYF.

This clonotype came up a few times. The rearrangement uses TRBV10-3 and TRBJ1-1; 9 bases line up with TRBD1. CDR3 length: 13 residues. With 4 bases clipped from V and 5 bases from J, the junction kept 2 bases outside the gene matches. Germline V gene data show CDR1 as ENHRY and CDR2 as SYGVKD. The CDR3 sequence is CAISGGQGTEAFF. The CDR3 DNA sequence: TGTGCCATCAGTGGAGGACAGGGGACTGAAGCTTTCTTT.

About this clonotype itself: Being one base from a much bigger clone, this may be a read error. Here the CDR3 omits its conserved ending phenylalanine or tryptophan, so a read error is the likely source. Here the CDR3 reads CSALGLAGGSYNEQFV. The DNA for the CDR3 is TGCAGTGCACTGGGACTAGCGGGAGGCTCCTACAATGAGCAGTTCGTC. The gene calls are TRBV20-1 and TRBJ2-1, with 15 bases fitting TRBD2. With 6 bases clipped from V and 0 bases from J, the junction kept 3 bases outside the gene matches. There are 16 residues in the CDR3. Germline CDR1 and CDR2: DFQATT and SNEGSKA (reference sequence).

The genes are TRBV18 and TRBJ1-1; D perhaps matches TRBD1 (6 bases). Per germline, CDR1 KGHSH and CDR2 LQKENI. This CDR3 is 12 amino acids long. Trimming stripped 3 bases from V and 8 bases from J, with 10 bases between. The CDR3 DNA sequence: TGTGCCAGCTCACCCCGGGACATGGAAGCTTTCTTT. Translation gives CASSPRDMEAFF.

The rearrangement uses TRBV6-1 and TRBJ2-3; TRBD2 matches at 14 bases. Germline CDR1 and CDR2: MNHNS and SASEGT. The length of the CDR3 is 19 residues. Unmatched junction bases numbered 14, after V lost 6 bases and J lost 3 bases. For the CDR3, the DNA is TGTGCCAGCAGCCCCCGGAGACTAGCGGGGGGGCGCGAAACAGATACGCAGTATTTT. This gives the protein CASSPRRLAGGRETDTQYF.

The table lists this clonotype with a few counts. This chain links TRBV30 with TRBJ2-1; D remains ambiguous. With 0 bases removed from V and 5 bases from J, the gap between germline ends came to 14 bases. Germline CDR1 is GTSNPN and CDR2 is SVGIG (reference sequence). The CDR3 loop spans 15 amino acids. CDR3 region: CAWSVGLPPNNEQFF. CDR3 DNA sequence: TGTGCCTGGAGTGTAGGTCTGCCACCCAACAATGAGCAGTTCTTC.

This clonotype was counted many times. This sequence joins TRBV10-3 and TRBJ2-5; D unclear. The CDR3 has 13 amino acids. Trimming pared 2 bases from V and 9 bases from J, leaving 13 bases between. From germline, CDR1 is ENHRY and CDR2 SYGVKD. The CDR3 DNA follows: TGTGCCATCAGTGAGGCCCAGTCCCGGGCCCAGTACTTC. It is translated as CAISEAQSRAQYF.

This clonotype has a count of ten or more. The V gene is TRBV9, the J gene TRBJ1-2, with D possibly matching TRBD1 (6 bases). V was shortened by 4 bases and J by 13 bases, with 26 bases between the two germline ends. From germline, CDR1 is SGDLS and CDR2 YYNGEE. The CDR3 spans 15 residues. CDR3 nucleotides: TGTGCCAGCAGCCCAGAGGGGGGACCGGACCATCGTGGCACCTTC. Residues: CASSPEGGPDHRGTF.

The CDR3 here is CASSPGRLAGGIDTQYF. The CDR3 bases are TGTGCCAGCAGTCCCGGACGACTAGCGGGGGGCATAGATACGCAGTATTTT. The chain links TRBV6-1 to TRBJ2-3, with 13 positions matching TRBD2. V was clipped by 5 bases and J by 5 bases; unmatched bases: 10. This CDR3 region has 17 residues. Looked up from germline, CDR1 is MNHNS and CDR2 is SASEGT.

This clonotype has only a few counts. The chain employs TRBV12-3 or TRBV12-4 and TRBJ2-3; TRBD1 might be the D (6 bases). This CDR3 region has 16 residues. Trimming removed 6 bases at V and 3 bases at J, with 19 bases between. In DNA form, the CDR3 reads TGTGCCAGCAGCCCAATAGGCAGGGGTTTTACAGATACGCAGTATTTT. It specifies CASSPIGRGFTDTQYF.

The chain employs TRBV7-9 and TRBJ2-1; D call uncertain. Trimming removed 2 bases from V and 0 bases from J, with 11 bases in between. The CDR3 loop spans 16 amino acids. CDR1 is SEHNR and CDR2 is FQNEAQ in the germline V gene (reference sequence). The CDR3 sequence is CASSLRWMSSYNEQFF. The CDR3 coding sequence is TGTGCCAGCAGCTTAAGATGGATGAGCTCCTACAATGAGCAGTTCTTC.

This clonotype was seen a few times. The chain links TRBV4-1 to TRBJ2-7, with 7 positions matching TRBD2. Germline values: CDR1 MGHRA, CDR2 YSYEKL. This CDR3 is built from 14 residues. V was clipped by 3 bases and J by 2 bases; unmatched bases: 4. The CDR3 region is CASSHGGGAYEQYF. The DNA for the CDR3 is TGCGCCAGCAGCCATGGTGGGGGGGCCTACGAGCAGTACTTC.

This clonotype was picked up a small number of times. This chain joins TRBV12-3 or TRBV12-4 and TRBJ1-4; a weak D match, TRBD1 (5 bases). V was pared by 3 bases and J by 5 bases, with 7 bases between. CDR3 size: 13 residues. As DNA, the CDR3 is TGTGCCAGCAGTTTGAGGGGCAATGAAAAACTGTTTTTT. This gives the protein CASSLRGNEKLFF.